One sample yielded the 26 T cell receptor beta chains listed below, sequenced in a study of T cell responses to AZD1222 COVID-19 vaccine. Sequenced by immunoSEQ multiplex PCR; TCRdb stores in-frame clones only, minus some. The sample includes some 200,000 clones, approximately 92% of them seen just once. The sample consisted of peripheral blood, taken 28 days after the second dose of the MenACWY control vaccine. The receptors shown here come from an adult who received the MenACWY meningococcal vaccine as a control.

The chain couples TRBV24-1 to TRBJ1-3, with D possibly matching TRBD1 (5 bases). The CDR3 extends over 14 amino acids. The V gene lost 4 bases and the J gene lost 7 bases, with 13 bases spanning the gap. In germline, CDR1 is KGHDR, CDR2 SFDVKD. CDR3 sequence: CATSETGASNTIYF. Here the CDR3 DNA reads TGTGCCACCAGTGAAACCGGGGCAAGTAACACCATATATTTT.

CDR3 loop: CASSPNRPYGYTF. Written as DNA, the CDR3 is TGTGCCAGTAGTCCGAACCGGCCCTATGGCTACACCTTC. The chain carries TRBV19 and TRBJ1-2; no clear D. The germline CDR1 and CDR2 sequences are LNHDA and SQIVND (reference sequence). The CDR3 totals 13 residues. The ends were cut back, 5 bases at V and 4 bases at J, with 11 bases in the middle.

The sample holds one count of this clone. The chain uses TRBV19 and TRBJ1-2; 8 positions agree with TRBD1. This CDR3 region has 14 residues. The V gene end was trimmed by 5 bases and the J gene end by 5 bases; junction bases not matched to a gene: 7. CDR1 is LNHDA, CDR2 SQIVND, per germline (reference sequence). This CDR3 reads CASSRTGGVYGYTF. The CDR3 nucleotides are TGTGCCAGTAGTCGTACAGGGGGAGTATATGGCTACACCTTC.

The J gene is TRBJ2-2, the V gene TRBV19; D is tentatively TRBD1 or TRBD2 (6 bases each). From germline, CDR1 is LNHDA and CDR2 SQIVND (reference sequence). Trimming cost V 9 bases and J 8 bases, with 22 bases left between them. There are 15 residues in the CDR3. CDR3 residues: CASRLQRGASGELFF. The DNA for the CDR3 is TGTGCCAGCCGCCTACAAAGGGGGGCGTCAGGGGAGCTGTTTTTT.

In this sample, this clone turned up a few times. This sequence joins TRBV28 and TRBJ1-2; weak D call: TRBD1 (5 bases). V dropped 1 base and J dropped 3 bases, with 6 bases sitting between them. The CDR3 has 13 residues. Germline loops: CDR1 MDHEN, CDR2 SYDVKM. CDR3 sequence: CASSLYRYYGYTF. The CDR3 DNA sequence: TGTGCCAGCAGTTTATACAGGTACTATGGCTACACCTTC.

The rearrangement links TRBV5-6 to TRBJ2-7; the D is unclear. Germline CDR1 is SGHDT and CDR2 is YYEEEE. The CDR3 spans 15 residues. Trimming took off 0 bases at V and 3 bases at J, with 13 bases between the two ends. The CDR3 DNA follows: TGTGCCAGCAGCTTGGACGGAGCTGGAGACTACGAGCAGTACTTC. It translates to CASSLDGAGDYEQYF.

The V and J genes are TRBV7-2 and TRBJ1-5, with D tentatively TRBD1 (6 bases). V lost 2 bases and J lost 3, with 11 bases in between. CDR1 and CDR2 (germline): SGHTA, FQGNSA. The CDR3 has 15 residues. This chain's CDR3 is CASSLNRVFNQPQHF. The CDR3, as DNA: TGTGCCAGCAGCTTAAACAGGGTCTTCAATCAGCCCCAGCATTTT.

V gene TRBV5-4 combines with J gene TRBJ2-7; 8 bases are a match to TRBD2. Trimming took 0 bases from V and 7 from J; bases not matched to a gene: 6. CDR1 is SGHNT, CDR2 YYREEE, per germline (reference sequence). The CDR3 length is 14 residues. The CDR3, as DNA: TGTGCCAGCAGCTTGGGCAGCGGGAGTGGGGAGCAGTACTTC. Its translation: CASSLGSGSGEQYF.

V usage is TRBV19 and J usage is TRBJ1-6, with D possibly TRBD1 on 6 matching bases. Germline V CDR1 and CDR2: LNHDA, SQIVND (reference sequence). V shed 2 bases and J shed 5 bases, with 13 bases lying between them. The CDR3 runs 16 residues. CDR3 nucleotide sequence: TGTGCCAGTAGTATACGATCGGGGGCACATAATTCACCCCTCCACTTT. Translation: CASSIRSGAHNSPLHF.

The V and J genes are TRBV7-9 and TRBJ2-1, with 9 positions matching TRBD2. The CDR3 extends over 15 amino acids. The trim removed 3 bases at V and 6 bases at J, leaving 6 bases unmatched. The germline V gene has CDR1 SEHNR and CDR2 FQNEAQ (reference sequence). CDR3: CASSFVAGASNEQFF. CDR3 nucleotides: TGTGCCAGCAGCTTCGTAGCGGGAGCTAGCAATGAGCAGTTCTTC.

The genes are TRBV7-9 and TRBJ1-4; 9 bases line up with TRBD1. There are 14 residues in the CDR3. CDR1 and CDR2 (germline): SEHNR, FQNEAQ (reference sequence). Unmatched junction bases numbered 6, after V lost 5 bases and J lost 8 bases. The CDR3 region is CASSHTGGREKLFF. The CDR3 coding sequence is TGTGCCAGCAGCCATACAGGGGGCCGAGAAAAACTGTTTTTT. Variable domain in full (rest from reference TRBV7-9 and TRBJ1-4): DTGVSQNPRHKITKRGQNVTFRCDPISEHNRLYWYRQTLGQGPEFLTYFQNEAQLEKSRLLSDRFSAERPKGSFSTLEIQRTEQGDSAMYLCASSHTGGREKLFFGSGTQLSVL.

The chain joins TRBV4-1 to TRBJ2-7; D might be TRBD1 (6 bases). Looked up from germline, CDR1 is MGHRA and CDR2 is YSYEKL. The CDR3 is 14 amino acids. V lost 1 base to trimming and J lost 5 bases, with 12 bases between them. CDR3 bases: TGCGCCAGCAGCCAAGTGTTGGGGGCGGACGAGCAGTACTTC. It specifies CASSQVLGADEQYF.

The V call is TRBV5-1, the J call TRBJ2-1; D is possibly TRBD2 (7 bases). V was cut by 4 bases and J by 8 bases, with 22 bases left in between. The CDR3 is 16 residues long. Looked up from germline, CDR1 is SGHRS and CDR2 is YFSETQ. CDR3 amino acids: CASSLPTGRVAYEQFF. The CDR3 DNA sequence: TGCGCCAGCAGCCTTCCAACAGGGAGGGTCGCCTATGAGCAGTTCTTC.

V usage is TRBV7-2 and J usage is TRBJ2-7; tentatively, D is TRBD2 (6 bases). Trimming shortened V by 5 bases and J by 5 bases, and 13 bases separated the two germline ends. The CDR3 is 13 amino acids. The germline CDR1 and CDR2 sequences are SGHTA and FQGNSA. CDR3 protein: CASSPRWGDEQYF. DNA of the CDR3: TGTGCCAGCAGCCCAAGATGGGGGGACGAGCAGTACTTC.

The V and J genes are TRBV7-2 and TRBJ2-1; TRBD2 matches 7 bases. The V gene's germline CDR1 is SGHTA and CDR2 FQGNSA. J was trimmed by 2 bases and V by 5 bases; bases with no gene match: 6. CDR3 length: 15 amino acids. The CDR3 DNA reads TGTGCCAGCAGCCGGGGACTACCAGCCTACAATGAGCAGTTCTTC. It encodes CASSRGLPAYNEQFF.

The chain links TRBV5-1 to TRBJ1-2; weak D call: TRBD1 (6 bases). The germline V and J ends were trimmed by 2 bases and 3 bases, with 14 bases remaining between them. This CDR3 spans 15 amino acids. Germline V gene sequence: CDR1 SGHRS, CDR2 YFSETQ. CDR3 residues: CASSFTGSSDYGYTF. DNA of the CDR3: TGCGCCAGCAGCTTCACAGGGTCGTCCGACTATGGCTACACCTTC.

V gene TRBV27 combines with J gene TRBJ2-7, with a weak D call TRBD2 (5 bases). Germline loops: CDR1 MNHEY, CDR2 SMNVEV (reference sequence). Trimming removed 8 bases at V and 0 bases at J, with 8 bases between. This CDR3 is built from 12 residues. The CDR3 protein is CASGLYSYEQYF. The CDR3, as DNA: TGTGCCAGCGGACTCTACTCCTACGAGCAGTACTTC.

The rearrangement links TRBV19 to TRBJ2-5, with D perhaps TRBD1 (5 bases). The V and J ends lost 5 bases and 4 bases respectively, with 20 bases between them. CDR1 is LNHDA, CDR2 SQIVND, per germline (reference sequence). The CDR3 runs 16 residues. This chain's CDR3 is CASSPPDLVGRETQYF. The CDR3 DNA is TGTGCCAGTAGTCCCCCAGACTTGGTGGGGCGAGAGACCCAGTACTTC. Filled out from reference TRBV19 and TRBJ2-5, the complete variable domain reads DGGITQSPKYLFRKEGQNVTLSCEQNLNHDAMYWYRQDPGQGLRLIYYSQIVNDFQKGDIAEGYSVSREKKESFPLTVTSAQKNPTAFYLCASSPPDLVGRETQYFGPGTRLLVL.

The chain joins TRBV28 to TRBJ1-4, with D maybe TRBD1 (6 bases). The length of the CDR3 is 15 residues. V was clipped by 5 bases and J by 7 bases, with 17 bases between them. CDR1 and CDR2 (germline): MDHEN, SYDVKM. CDR3: CASSPQGLIPEKLFF. CDR3 coding DNA: TGTGCCAGCAGTCCCCAGGGGCTCATACCTGAAAAACTGTTTTTT.

The genes are TRBV9 and TRBJ2-2, with 8 bases fitting TRBD2. V gave up 2 bases and J gave up 8 bases; unmatched junction bases: 14. Germline CDR1 SGDLS, CDR2 YYNGEE. The CDR3 is 17 residues long. CDR3 bases: TGTGCCAGCAGCGTGGACCCGGGACTAGGACCTCGGGGGGAGCTGTTTTTT. This encodes CASSVDPGLGPRGELFF.

This chain joins TRBV7-9 and TRBJ2-7; perhaps TRBD2 as D (5 bases). The CDR3 sequence is 13 residues long. Trimming removed 1 base at V and 6 bases at J, with 10 bases between. Germline V gives CDR1 SEHNR, CDR2 FQNEAQ (reference sequence). In DNA form, the CDR3 reads TGTGCCAGCAGCTTAGTCGCGGGCCCCGAGCAGTACTTC. This gives the protein CASSLVAGPEQYF.

This chain uses TRBV3-1 (or the pseudogene TRBV3-2) with TRBJ1-5; the D is unclear. Between the trimmed V and J ends, which lost 4 bases and 1 base, there was a span of 2 bases. The CDR3 is 12 residues long. Germline V CDR1 and CDR2: LGHDT, YNNKEL (reference sequence). The CDR3: CASSRSNQPQHF. The DNA of the CDR3 is TGTGCCAGCAGCCGGAGCAATCAGCCCCAGCATTTT.

V usage is TRBV11-1 and J usage is TRBJ2-1; TRBD1 might be the D (5 bases). CDR3 length: 15 amino acids. Deletions cut 7 bases from V and 6 bases from J, with 19 bases between. The germline V gene encodes CDR1 SGHAT and CDR2 FQDESV (reference sequence). The DNA for the CDR3 is TGTGCCAGCACCACTATAAGGGGCCGCGGCAATGAGCAGTTCTTC. It is translated as CASTTIRGRGNEQFF.

The V and J genes are TRBV7-8 and TRBJ1-1, with a tentative D call TRBD1 (6 bases). Germline V CDR1 and CDR2: SGHVS, FQNEAQ. V was cut by 2 bases and J by 3 bases, with 13 bases left in between. There are 15 residues in the CDR3. For the CDR3, the DNA is TGTGCCAGCAGCTTATTTACAGGGTTCGACACTGAAGCTTTCTTT. This encodes CASSLFTGFDTEAFF.

The chain is built from TRBV12-5 and TRBJ1-5, with 7 bases matching TRBD1. The CDR3 extends over 13 amino acids. Looked up from germline, CDR1 is LGHNT and CDR2 is FRNRAP. The V and J ends lost 0 bases and 7 bases, in that order; junction bases with no gene match: 0. The CDR3 nucleotides are TGTGCTAGTGGTTTGGTACAGGGGCAGCCCCAGCATTTT. It translates to CASGLVQGQPQHF.

This chain connects TRBV29-1 to TRBJ2-7; possibly TRBD1 for D (6 bases). Trimming left V 6 bases short and J 0 bases short, with 12 bases between. Per germline, CDR1 SQVTM and CDR2 ANQGSEA. This CDR3 contains 13 residues. For the CDR3, the DNA is TGCAGCGTGCCGGGACACCGCTCCTACGAGCAGTACTTC. As protein: CSVPGHRSYEQYF.